A selection of T cell receptor beta chains follows, all from one sample in a study of post-analysis software for immune sequencing data. In TCRdb, the PCR reads were re-called with MiXCR into one record per CDR3 protein. The sample lists about 540,000 distinct CDR3 sequences, around a third seen once, with approximately 5.4% in the top ten. What was sequenced was blood. The receptor source for this set is a girl younger than 18 with multiple sclerosis. The CDR3 runs from the conserved cysteine through the conserved F or W. The D gene is left open where the match is weak. Clone size is not always given. Where it is, it says once, few, many or a class for expanded clones.

v_gene	d_gene	j_gene	abundance	CDR3aa	CDR3nt
TRBV7-2	TRBD1	TRBJ1-5	few	CASSWLAGGHQPQHF	TGTGCCAGCAGTTGGCTGGCAGGGGGCCATCAGCCCCAGCATTTT
TRBV11-1	NA	TRBJ1-1	NA	CASSPDSWGFTEAFF	TGTGCCAGCAGCCCCGACTCTTGGGGCTTCACTGAAGCTTTCTTT
TRBV20-1	NA	TRBJ2-3	few	CSAAAGDTQYF	TGCAGTGCGGCCGCAGGGGATACGCAGTATTTT
TRBV2	NA	TRBJ2-7	NA	CAGTEGPEAIYEQYF	TGTGCCGGCACGGAGGGGCCCGAAGCGATCTACGAGCAGTACTTC
TRBV6-6	TRBD1	TRBJ1-6	NA	CASSLLNGQGPNSPLHF	TGTGCCAGCAGTCTCCTGAACGGACAGGGCCCCAATTCACCCCTCCACTTT
TRBV5-1	NA	TRBJ1-6	NA	CASSLELAGYNSPLHF	TGCGCCAGCAGCTTGGAGTTGGCAGGGTATAATTCACCCCTCCACTTT
TRBV20-1	TRBD2	TRBJ2-5	few	CSARGAQYQETQYF	TGCAGTGCGCGGGGGGCTCAGTACCAAGAGACCCAGTACTTC
TRBV7-9	NA	TRBJ1-2	NA	CASSSSANYGYTF	TGTGCCAGCAGCTCCAGTGCCAACTATGGCTACACCTTC
TRBV12-3/TRBV12-4	TRBD1	TRBJ1-5	NA	CASSLDRAGNQPQHF	TGTGCCAGCAGTTTGGACAGGGCGGGCAATCAGCCCCAGCATTTT
TRBV29-1	NA	TRBJ1-1	NA	CSAKGGNTEAFF	TGCAGCGCTAAAGGGGGGAACACTGAAGCTTTCTTT
TRBV2	NA	TRBJ2-6	NA	CASTPDGVEANVLTF	TGTGCCAGCACCCCGGACGGAGTGGAGGCCAACGTCCTGACTTTC